A single sample gave rise to the 10 T cell receptor beta chains below, sequenced in a study of cytomegalovirus exposure and HLA in healthy donors. PCR primers comprised 60 Vbeta and 13 Jbeta primers. The repertoire was sequenced with immunoSEQ multiplex PCR; TCRdb's copy has only in-frame clones and lacks some. The table shows over 250,000 clones, with roughly 89% occurring only once. The sequenced sample was PBMCs. The receptors were sampled from a man aged 35-49 years in good health and CMV-seropositive.

This rearrangement joins TRBV7-9 to TRBJ2-7; 13 bases fit TRBD2. This CDR3 has 17 amino acids. The V and J ends lost 7 bases and 2 bases, in that order; junction bases with no gene match: 11. Germline V gene data show CDR1 as SEHNR and CDR2 as FQNEAQ (reference sequence). In nucleotides, the CDR3 is TGTGCCAGCACCACGGGACTAGCGGGAAGAAAGACCTACGAGCAGTACTTC. Encoded protein: CASTTGLAGRKTYEQYF.

The genes are TRBV11-3 and TRBJ2-5, with a possible D match to TRBD1 (5 bases). CDR3 length equals 12 residues. Germline loops: CDR1 SGHNT, CDR2 YENEEA. V was shortened by 2 bases and J by 9 bases, with 10 bases between the two germline ends. CDR3 sequence: CASSLSLGAQYF. CDR3 coding DNA: TGTGCCAGCAGCTTAAGTCTAGGGGCCCAGTACTTC.

The chain couples TRBV7-6 to TRBJ2-7; 7 nucleotides line up with TRBD2. The germline CDR1 and CDR2 sequences are SGHVS and FNYEAQ. The CDR3 length is 13 residues. Unmatched junction bases numbered 6, after V lost 3 bases and J lost 7 bases. CDR3 loop: CASSFGGRGEQYF. CDR3 DNA: TGTGCCAGCAGCTTTGGCGGGAGAGGGGAGCAGTACTTC.

This clone showed up just once. The chain recombines TRBV28 with TRBJ1-2; TRBD1 agrees at 10 bases. Trimming took 6 bases from V and 8 from J; bases not matched to a gene: 6. CDR1 and CDR2 from the germline V gene are MDHEN and SYDVKM. The CDR3 loop spans 13 amino acids. CDR3 residues: CASRRQGAGGYTF. The CDR3 nucleotides are TGTGCCAGCAGGCGACAGGGGGCCGGAGGCTACACCTTC.

J is TRBJ2-1 and V is TRBV7-2, with D possibly being TRBD1 (6 bases). The V end lost 3 bases, the J end lost 4 bases, and 19 bases lay between the germline ends. Germline CDR1 SGHTA, CDR2 FQGNSA. CDR3 length: 17 amino acids. The CDR3 nucleotides read TGTGCCAGCAGCTTCCTACTCGGACAGCCCATTTACAATGAGCAGTTCTTC. It encodes CASSFLLGQPIYNEQFF.

This rearrangement joins TRBV28 to TRBJ2-1; D is possibly TRBD2 (7 bases). Trimming shortened V by 8 bases and J by 8 bases, and 22 bases separated the two germline ends. Germline lookup yields CDR1 MDHEN and CDR2 SYDVKM. This CDR3 has 15 residues. The CDR3 coding sequence is TGTGCCAGCCGAGGGAGCGGGACACCCGACCATGAGCAGTTCTTC. Its protein is CASRGSGTPDHEQFF.

The chain recombines TRBV21-1 with TRBJ2-3; no check of the table's D call, TRBD2, against the DNA was made. TRBV21-1 is described as a pseudogene. CDR3 length equals 15 residues. CDR3 DNA sequence: TGTGCCAGCACTGATGACGGGAGGCTCACAGATACGCAGTATTTT. Encoded protein: CASTDDGRLTDTQYF.

The V gene is TRBV11-2, the J gene TRBJ2-7; no reliable D call. V lost 5 bases to trimming and J lost 4 bases, with 15 bases between them. The CDR3 has 14 residues. Germline CDR1 and CDR2: SGHAT and FQNNGV. The CDR3 protein is CASSEQTPKYEQYF. As DNA, the CDR3 is TGTGCCAGCAGCGAGCAGACACCAAAATACGAGCAGTACTTC.

Comments on this clone: Other DNA variants within this sample encode the same CDR3. The chain joins TRBV11-2 to TRBJ2-7; TRBD1 aligns across 10 bases. The CDR3 length is 14 residues. The germline V gene encodes CDR1 SGHAT and CDR2 FQNNGV. V dropped 3 bases and J dropped 3; count of bases not matched to a gene: 2. The CDR3: CASSFGTGDYEQYF. CDR3 DNA: TGTGCCAGCAGCTTCGGGACAGGGGACTACGAGCAGTACTTC.

This chain connects TRBV28 to TRBJ2-7; D is unclear. The CDR3 extends over 11 amino acids. Between the trimmed V and J ends, which lost 4 bases and 3 bases, there was a span of 4 bases. The germline gives CDR1 MDHEN, CDR2 SYDVKM. The CDR3 nucleotides read TGTGCCAGCAGTTCTTTCTACGAGCAGTACTTC. It codes for CASSSFYEQYF.